These 26 T cell receptor beta chains were all obtained from the same sample, sequenced in a study of liver allograft versus peripheral blood T cells. At the level of the study: Transplanted livers and recipients' peripheral blood had their T cell receptor repertoires compared.

TCRdb itself ran the reads through MiXCR, one entry per CDR3 protein. The sample contains over 10,000 distinct CDR3 sequences, under 30% of which appear only once. The receptor set was obtained from a human patient who had a liver transplant. Certain T cells may be donor cells from the graft.

The chain recombines TRBV6-1 with TRBJ1-4, with a possible D match to TRBD1 (5 bases). Trimming took 6 bases from V and 5 from J, leaving 13 bases between them. Germline CDR1 is MNHNS and CDR2 is SASEGT. CDR3 size: 14 residues. The CDR3 coding sequence is TGTGCCAGCAGCCGGGGAAAGGGGAATGAAAAACTGTTTTTT. It translates to CASSRGKGNEKLFF.

The V call is TRBV12-3 or TRBV12-4, the J call TRBJ1-2; no reliable D call. This CDR3 has 12 amino acids. V lost 10 bases and J 8 bases, leaving 17 bases between the germline ends. The CDR3 DNA sequence: TGTGCCACCCGGGGTGACGAGCTGGGCTACACCTTC. It translates to CATRGDELGYTF.

The chain recombines TRBV20-1 with TRBJ2-7; 8 positions match TRBD2. V was pared by 2 bases and J by 0 bases, with 6 bases of the junction left unmatched. The V gene's germline CDR1 is DFQATT and CDR2 SNEGSKA (reference sequence). There are 15 residues in the CDR3. This CDR3 reads CSARSSGGDSYEQYF. CDR3 DNA sequence: TGCAGTGCTAGATCGAGCGGGGGCGACTCCTACGAGCAGTACTTC.

This clonotype was seen many times. The chain joins TRBV5-1 to TRBJ2-6; D call uncertain. V lost 0 bases and J lost 0, with 7 bases in between. Germline-derived CDR1 and CDR2 are SGHRS and YFSETQ. CDR3 length equals 16 residues. CDR3 region: CASSLGQVSGANVLTF. CDR3 nucleotide sequence: TGCGCCAGCAGCTTGGGGCAGGTCTCTGGGGCCAACGTCCTGACTTTC. The full variable domain, completed using reference TRBV5-1 and TRBJ2-6, is KAGVTQTPRYLIKTRGQQVTLSCSPISGHRSVSWYQQTPGQGLQFLFEYFSETQRNKGNFPGRFSGRQFSNSRSEMNVSTLELGDSALYLCASSLGQVSGANVLTFGAGSRLTVL.

V is TRBV19 and J is TRBJ2-5; D gene ambiguous. V lost 8 bases to trimming and J lost 5 bases, with 15 bases between them. The CDR3 covers 13 residues. Germline CDR1 reads LNHDA; CDR2 reads SQIVND (reference sequence). The CDR3 bases are TGTGCCAGTTCGCTCATCGGAAGGGAGACCCAGTACTTC. Its protein product is CASSLIGRETQYF. The complete variable domain, with remaining parts taken from reference TRBV19 and TRBJ2-5, reads DGGITQSPKYLFRKEGQNVTLSCEQNLNHDAMYWYRQDPGQGLRLIYYSQIVNDFQKGDIAEGYSVSREKKESFPLTVTSAQKNPTAFYLCASSLIGRETQYFGPGTRLLVL.

This clonotype is deemed medium-sized. V is TRBV18 and J is TRBJ2-1, with TRBD2 identical over 7 bases. The CDR3 is made up of 17 amino acids. V shed 1 base and J 6 bases; nucleotides not matched to a gene: 12. Germline V gene data show CDR1 as KGHSH and CDR2 as LQKENI. Here the CDR3 reads CASSPLRSGVVSNEQFF. In DNA form, the CDR3 reads TGTGCCAGCTCACCACTCAGGAGCGGGGTAGTCTCCAATGAGCAGTTCTTC.

In this sample, this clonotype is medium-sized (0.01 to 0.1%). This rearrangement joins TRBV19 to TRBJ1-2, with a possible D match to TRBD1 (6 bases). Looked up from germline, CDR1 is LNHDA and CDR2 is SQIVND (reference sequence). Trimming left V 4 bases short and J 6 bases short, with 15 bases between. CDR3 size: 14 residues. The chain's CDR3 is CASSTGGGTNGYTF. Written as DNA, the CDR3 is TGTGCCAGTAGTACCGGAGGGGGTACGAATGGCTACACCTTC.

Ten or more counts support this clonotype. This chain joins TRBV6-1 and TRBJ1-2; 7 bases fit TRBD1. V shed 7 bases, J shed 2 bases, and the junction held 4 bases outside the gene matches. The CDR3 spans 13 residues. The germline gives CDR1 MNHNS, CDR2 SASEGT. The CDR3: CASIPTGNYGYTF. The CDR3 coding sequence is TGTGCCAGCATCCCGACAGGGAACTATGGCTACACCTTC.

The CDR3, as DNA: TGCAGTGCTAGCATTGAGGCCGCTAGCTCTGGGGCCAACGTCCTGACTTTC. Its translation: CSASIEAASSGANVLTF. The gene calls are TRBV20-1 and TRBJ2-6; D call uncertain. V was shortened by 3 bases and J by 0 bases, with 15 bases between the two germline ends. Germline CDR1 and CDR2: DFQATT and SNEGSKA (reference sequence). This CDR3 spans 17 amino acids.

This clonotype is labeled medium-sized. The CDR3 protein is CAWSRDLDSPLHF. As DNA, the CDR3 is TGTGCCTGGAGTCGGGACTTGGATTCACCCCTCCACTTT. The J gene is TRBJ1-6, the V gene TRBV30; D possibly corresponds to TRBD1 (5 bases). Germline V CDR1 and CDR2: GTSNPN, SVGIG (reference sequence). The CDR3 runs 13 residues. The ends were cut back, 2 bases at V and 8 bases at J, with 10 bases in the middle.

The chain has TRBV6-1 and TRBJ2-1; unclear D gene. The CDR3 contains 11 residues. Trimming took off 0 bases at V and 11 bases at J, with 5 bases between the two ends. Germline V gene lookup returns CDR1 MNHNS and CDR2 SASEGT. The CDR3 sequence: CASSEASKQFF. CDR3 in DNA: TGTGCCAGCAGTGAAGCCTCAAAGCAGTTCTTC.

This clonotype was observed a handful of times. The J gene is TRBJ2-1, the V gene TRBV11-1; D possibly corresponds to TRBD2 (5 bases). CDR1 and CDR2 (germline): SGHAT, FQDESV (reference sequence). The CDR3 spans 12 residues. Trimming took 3 bases from V and 9 from J, leaving 9 bases between them. Here the CDR3 DNA reads TGTGCCAGCAGCTTTCCTGGGAGTGAGCAGTTCTTC. Translated, it gives CASSFPGSEQFF.

This clonotype was seen at least ten times. The chain joins TRBV10-1 to TRBJ2-5; D gene ambiguous. The length of the CDR3 is 17 residues. Germline assignment: CDR1 WNHNN and CDR2 SYGVQD (reference sequence). Between the trimmed V and J ends, which lost 4 bases and 2 bases, there was a span of 20 bases. CDR3 loop: CASSVPPLTVGQETQYF. The CDR3 DNA follows: TGCGCCAGCAGTGTCCCCCCTTTAACGGTGGGGCAAGAGACCCAGTACTTC.

This clonotype appeared a few times. This sequence joins TRBV6-6 and TRBJ1-5, with D unclear. The germline V gene encodes CDR1 MNHNY and CDR2 SVGAGI (reference sequence). The CDR3 runs to 14 residues. Trimming took off 3 bases at V and 1 base at J, with 7 bases between the two ends. The CDR3 DNA sequence: TGTGCCAGCAGTTATGGGGAAAGCAATCAGCCCCAGCATTTT. Residues: CASSYGESNQPQHF.

The sample holds a few counts of this clonotype. The chain is built from TRBV28 and TRBJ1-1; unclear D gene. The ends were cut back, 6 bases at V and 11 bases at J, with 19 bases in the middle. The CDR3 consists of 13 residues. The V gene's germline CDR1 is MDHEN and CDR2 SYDVKM. In DNA, the CDR3 is TGTGCCAGCAGCACCTCCCATGGGGTAGACGCTTTCTTT. Translation: CASSTSHGVDAFF.

In this sample, this clonotype turned up a few times. This sequence joins TRBV20-1 and TRBJ2-1; no reliable D call. Germline CDR1 reads DFQATT; CDR2 reads SNEGSKA (reference sequence). V shed 5 bases and J shed 5 bases, with 10 bases lying between them. CDR3 length equals 12 residues. The CDR3 loop is CSAPRVHNEQFF. CDR3 DNA sequence: TGCAGTGCTCCCCGGGTCCACAATGAGCAGTTCTTC.

Comment on this clonotype: A much bigger clone sits one base away, suggesting this may be a read error. This chain uses TRBV6-6 with TRBJ1-4; TRBD1 is a possible D gene (6 bases). CDR1 is MNHNY and CDR2 is SVGAGI in the germline V gene (reference sequence). The CDR3 loop spans 14 amino acids. V gave up 8 bases and J gave up 8 bases, with 18 bases separating them. This CDR3 is CASADGQIYEKLFF. CDR3 coding DNA: TGTGCCAGCGCGGACGGACAGATCTACGAAAAACTGTTTTTT.

In its sample, this clonotype is medium-sized. This chain connects TRBV6-1 to TRBJ2-3, with 11 positions matching TRBD2. Germline CDR1 and CDR2: MNHNS and SASEGT. CDR3 length: 13 residues. The CDR3 region is CGSGRAGTDTQYF. Here the CDR3 DNA reads TGTGGTAGCGGGAGGGCCGGCACAGATACGCAGTATTTT.

This clonotype is categorized as medium-sized. The rearrangement joins TRBV24-1 to TRBJ1-1; 8 nucleotides agree with TRBD1. CDR1 and CDR2 (germline): KGHDR, SFDVKD. The ends lost 2 bases at V and 4 bases at J; junction bases unmatched: 2. The CDR3 runs 14 residues. CDR3 residues: CATSDSTGGTEAFF. The CDR3 nucleotides read TGTGCCACCAGTGATTCTACAGGGGGCACTGAAGCTTTCTTT.

This clonotype showed up just a few times. V usage is TRBV6-6 and J usage is TRBJ1-3; D gene uncertain. The CDR3 extends over 12 amino acids. With 5 bases removed from V and 7 bases from J, the gap between germline ends came to 9 bases. Germline V lookup: CDR1 MNHNY, CDR2 SVGAGI (reference sequence). CDR3 sequence reads: CASSPQWNTIYF. The CDR3 coding sequence is TGTGCCAGCAGTCCCCAGTGGAACACCATATATTTT.

As concerns this clonotype: A much larger clone lies a single base off, so this may be a read error. The CDR3 does not close with the conserved phenylalanine or tryptophan, likely indicating a read error. This chain uses TRBV15 with TRBJ2-2; unclear D gene. The germline gives CDR1 LNHNV, CDR2 YYDKDF (reference sequence). The CDR3 sequence is 12 residues long. V gave up 3 bases and J gave up 3 bases, with 2 bases separating them. In DNA form, the CDR3 reads TGTGCCACCAGCAGTTACACCGGGGAGCTGTTTCTT. Residues: CATSSYTGELFL.

The gene calls are TRBV30 and TRBJ1-1, with D possibly matching TRBD1 (6 bases). Germline loops: CDR1 GTSNPN, CDR2 SVGIG (reference sequence). V lost 1 base and J 5 bases, leaving 8 bases between the germline ends. CDR3 length equals 12 residues. The DNA for the CDR3 is TGTGCCTGGAGTGGGGGGCTTACTGAAGCTTTCTTT. As protein: CAWSGGLTEAFF.

This clonotype is medium-sized. CDR3 bases: TGTGCCAGCAGTGACGGTCTCGGCAGGGGGCTAACCAAAGAGGACACTGAAGCTTTCTTT. Protein sequence: CASSDGLGRGLTKEDTEAFF. The V gene is TRBV6-1, the J gene TRBJ1-1, with 8 bases that match TRBD1. Trimming removed 3 bases from V and 3 bases from J; junction bases left unmatched: 21. CDR1 is MNHNS, CDR2 SASEGT, per germline. The CDR3 extends over 20 amino acids.

This clonotype rates as medium-sized. The J gene is TRBJ2-7, the V gene TRBV6-1; D assignment may be TRBD1 or TRBD2 (6 bases each). The germline V gene has CDR1 MNHNS and CDR2 SASEGT. The V end was cut by 2 bases, the J end by 8 bases, with 22 bases between. The CDR3 sequence is 16 residues long. The CDR3 DNA follows: TGTGCCAGCAGTGAAATGGGACAACTCGGGCGGGGTCAGCAGTACTTC. This codes for CASSEMGQLGRGQQYF.

Points on this clonotype: A read error may explain this, as a much larger clone is one base away. The chain employs TRBV24-1 and TRBJ2-3; D ambiguous. Trimming pared 3 bases from V and 5 bases from J, leaving 11 bases between. CDR1 and CDR2 from the germline V gene are KGHDR and SFDVKD. The CDR3 sequence is 14 residues long. The CDR3 here is CATSDGGLVDTQYF. The CDR3, as DNA: TGTGCCACCAGTGATGGTGGGTTAGTAGATACGCAGTATTTT.

In this sample, this clonotype turned up a few times. The chain uses TRBV28 and TRBJ2-7; 11 nucleotides align to TRBD2. The CDR3 has 16 amino acids. The V gene end was trimmed by 2 bases and the J gene end by 0 bases; junction bases not matched to a gene: 3. Germline V lookup: CDR1 MDHEN, CDR2 SYDVKM. DNA of the CDR3: TGTGCCAGCAGTTTAGCCGGGACTAGCGGCTCCTACGAGCAGTACTTC. Translating it yields CASSLAGTSGSYEQYF.